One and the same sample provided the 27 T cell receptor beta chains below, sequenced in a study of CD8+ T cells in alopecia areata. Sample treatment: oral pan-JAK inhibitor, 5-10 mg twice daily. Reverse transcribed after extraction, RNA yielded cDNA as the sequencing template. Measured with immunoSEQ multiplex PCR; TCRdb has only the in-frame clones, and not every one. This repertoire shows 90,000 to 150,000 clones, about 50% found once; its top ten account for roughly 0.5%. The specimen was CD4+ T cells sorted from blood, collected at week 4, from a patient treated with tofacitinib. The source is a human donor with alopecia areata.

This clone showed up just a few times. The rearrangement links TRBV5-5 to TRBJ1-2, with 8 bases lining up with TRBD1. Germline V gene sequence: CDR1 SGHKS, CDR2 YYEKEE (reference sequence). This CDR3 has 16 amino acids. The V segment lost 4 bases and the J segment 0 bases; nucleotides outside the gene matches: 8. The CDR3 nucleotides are TGTGCCAGCAGCCCTGGACAGGGCCCCCCTAACTATGGCTACACCTTC. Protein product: CASSPGQGPPNYGYTF.

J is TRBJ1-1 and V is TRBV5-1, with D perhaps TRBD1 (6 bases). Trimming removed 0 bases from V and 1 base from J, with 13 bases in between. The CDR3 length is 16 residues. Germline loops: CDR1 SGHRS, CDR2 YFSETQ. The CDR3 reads CASSLGMRQENTEAFF. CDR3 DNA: TGCGCCAGCAGCTTGGGAATGAGACAGGAGAACACTGAAGCTTTCTTT.

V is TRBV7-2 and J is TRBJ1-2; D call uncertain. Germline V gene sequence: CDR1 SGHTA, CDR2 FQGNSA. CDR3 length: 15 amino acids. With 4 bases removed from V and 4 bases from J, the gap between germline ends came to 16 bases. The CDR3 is CASSSGSNRGYGYTF. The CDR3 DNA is TGTGCCAGCAGCTCCGGATCCAATCGGGGCTATGGCTACACCTTC.

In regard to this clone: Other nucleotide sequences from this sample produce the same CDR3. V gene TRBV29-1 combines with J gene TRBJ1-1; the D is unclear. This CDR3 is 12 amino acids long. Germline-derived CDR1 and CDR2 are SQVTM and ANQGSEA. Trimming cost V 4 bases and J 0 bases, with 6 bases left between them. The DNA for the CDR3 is TGCAGCGTTGGACGGATGAACACTGAAGCTTTCTTT. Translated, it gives CSVGRMNTEAFF.

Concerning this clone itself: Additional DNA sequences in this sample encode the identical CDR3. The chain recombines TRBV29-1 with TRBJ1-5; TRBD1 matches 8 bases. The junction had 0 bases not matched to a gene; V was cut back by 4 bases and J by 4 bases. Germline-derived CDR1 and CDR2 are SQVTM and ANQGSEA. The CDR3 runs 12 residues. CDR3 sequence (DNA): TGCAGCGTTGGACAGGGGAATCAGCCCCAGCATTTT. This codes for CSVGQGNQPQHF.

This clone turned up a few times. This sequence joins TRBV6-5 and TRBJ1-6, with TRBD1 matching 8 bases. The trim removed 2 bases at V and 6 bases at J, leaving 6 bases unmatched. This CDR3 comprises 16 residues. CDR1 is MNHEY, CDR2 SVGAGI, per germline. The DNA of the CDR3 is TGTGCCAGCAGTTACGTACCGGGACAGGCTAATTCACCCCTCCACTTT. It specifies CASSYVPGQANSPLHF.

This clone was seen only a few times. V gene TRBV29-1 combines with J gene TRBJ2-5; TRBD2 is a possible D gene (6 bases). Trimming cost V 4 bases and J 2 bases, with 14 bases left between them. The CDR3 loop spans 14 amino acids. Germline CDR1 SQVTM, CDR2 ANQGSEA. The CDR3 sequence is CSVAGEGGQETQYF. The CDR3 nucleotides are TGCAGCGTTGCGGGAGAAGGCGGTCAAGAGACCCAGTACTTC.

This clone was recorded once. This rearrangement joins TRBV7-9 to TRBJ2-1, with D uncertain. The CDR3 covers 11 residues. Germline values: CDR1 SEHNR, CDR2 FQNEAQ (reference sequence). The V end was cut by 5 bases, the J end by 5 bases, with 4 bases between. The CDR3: CASSQNNEQFF. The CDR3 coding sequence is TGTGCCAGCAGCCAAAACAATGAGCAGTTCTTC.

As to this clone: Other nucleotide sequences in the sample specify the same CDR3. The CDR3 protein is CSVGQDNQPQHF. DNA for the CDR3: TGCAGCGTAGGACAGGACAATCAGCCCCAGCATTTT. The V gene is TRBV29-1, the J gene TRBJ1-5, with TRBD1 matching over 7 bases. Unmatched junction bases numbered 2, after V lost 6 bases and J lost 3 bases. There are 12 residues in the CDR3. Looked up from germline, CDR1 is SQVTM and CDR2 is ANQGSEA. The full variable domain, rest sourced from reference TRBV29-1 and TRBJ1-5, is SAVISQKPSRDICQRGTSLTIQCQVDSQVTMMFWYRQQPGQSLTLIATANQGSEATYESGFVIDKFPISRPNLTFSTLTVSNMSPEDSSIYLCSVGQDNQPQHFGDGTRLSIL.

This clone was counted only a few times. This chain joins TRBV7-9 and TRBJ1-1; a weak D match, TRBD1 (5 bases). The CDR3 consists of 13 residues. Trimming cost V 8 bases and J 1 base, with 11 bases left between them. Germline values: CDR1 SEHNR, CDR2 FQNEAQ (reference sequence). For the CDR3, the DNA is TGTGCCAGCTCTACGGGGCCGAACACTGAAGCTTTCTTT. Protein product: CASSTGPNTEAFF. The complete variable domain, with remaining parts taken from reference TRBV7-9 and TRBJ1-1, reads DTGVSQNPRHKITKRGQNVTFRCDPISEHNRLYWYRQTLGQGPEFLTYFQNEAQLEKSRLLSDRFSAERPKGSFSTLEIQRTEQGDSAMYLCASSTGPNTEAFFGQGTRLTVV.

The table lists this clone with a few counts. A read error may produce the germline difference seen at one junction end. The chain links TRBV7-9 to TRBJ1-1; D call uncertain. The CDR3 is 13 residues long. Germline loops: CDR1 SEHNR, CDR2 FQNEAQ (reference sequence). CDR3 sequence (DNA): TGTGCCGGCAGCCCCGATATGAACACTGAAGCTTTCTTT. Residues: CAGSPDMNTEAFF.

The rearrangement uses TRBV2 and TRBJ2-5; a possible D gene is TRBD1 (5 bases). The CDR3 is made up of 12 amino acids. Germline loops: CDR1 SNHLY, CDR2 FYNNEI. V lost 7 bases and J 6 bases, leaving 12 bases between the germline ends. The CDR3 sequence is CASTAGSQTQYF. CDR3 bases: TGTGCCAGCACGGCAGGGTCGCAGACCCAGTACTTC.

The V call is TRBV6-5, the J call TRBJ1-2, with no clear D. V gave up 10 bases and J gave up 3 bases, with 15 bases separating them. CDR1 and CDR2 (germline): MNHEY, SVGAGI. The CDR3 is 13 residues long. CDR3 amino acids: CATKKEGYYGYTF. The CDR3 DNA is TGTGCCACCAAAAAGGAGGGTTACTATGGCTACACCTTC.

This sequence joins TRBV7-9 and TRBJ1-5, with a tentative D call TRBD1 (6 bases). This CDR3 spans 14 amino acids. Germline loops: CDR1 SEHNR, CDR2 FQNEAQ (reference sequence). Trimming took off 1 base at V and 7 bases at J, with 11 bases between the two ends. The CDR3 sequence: CASSLGGQVQPQHF. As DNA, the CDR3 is TGTGCCAGCAGCTTAGGGGGGCAAGTCCAGCCCCAGCATTTT.

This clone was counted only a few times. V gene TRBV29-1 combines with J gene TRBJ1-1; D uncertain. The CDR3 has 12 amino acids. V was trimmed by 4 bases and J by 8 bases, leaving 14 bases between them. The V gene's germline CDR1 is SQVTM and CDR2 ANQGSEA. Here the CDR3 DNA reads TGCAGCGTTGCGCCCTCTTGGAGGGAAGCTTTCTTT. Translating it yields CSVAPSWREAFF.

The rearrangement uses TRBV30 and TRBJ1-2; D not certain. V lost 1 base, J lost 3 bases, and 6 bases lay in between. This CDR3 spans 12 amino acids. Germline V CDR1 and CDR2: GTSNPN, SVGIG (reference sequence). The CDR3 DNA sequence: TGTGCCTGGAGTGCAAGGGACTATGGCTACACCTTC. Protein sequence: CAWSARDYGYTF. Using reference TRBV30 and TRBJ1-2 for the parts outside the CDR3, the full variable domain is SQTIHQWPATLVQPVGSPLSLECTVEGTSNPNLYWYRQAAGRGLQLLFYSVGIGQISSEVPQNLSASRPQDRQFILSSKKLLLSDSGFYLCAWSARDYGYTFGSGTRLTVV.

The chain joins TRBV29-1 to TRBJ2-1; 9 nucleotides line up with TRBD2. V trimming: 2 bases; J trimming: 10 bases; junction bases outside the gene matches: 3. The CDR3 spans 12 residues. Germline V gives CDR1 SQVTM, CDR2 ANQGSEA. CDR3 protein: CSVEIAGVEQFF. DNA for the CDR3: TGCAGCGTTGAAATAGCGGGAGTAGAGCAGTTCTTC.

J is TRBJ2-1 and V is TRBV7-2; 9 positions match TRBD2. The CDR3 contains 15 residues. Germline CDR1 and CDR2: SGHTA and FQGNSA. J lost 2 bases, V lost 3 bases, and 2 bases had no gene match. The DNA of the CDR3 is TGTGCCAGCAGCTTCGGGACTAGCACCTACAATGAGCAGTTCTTC. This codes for CASSFGTSTYNEQFF.

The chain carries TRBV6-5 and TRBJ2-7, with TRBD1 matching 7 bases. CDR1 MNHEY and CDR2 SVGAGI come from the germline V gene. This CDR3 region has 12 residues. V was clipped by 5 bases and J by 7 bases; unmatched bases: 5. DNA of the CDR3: TGTGCCAGCAGTGACAGGGCGACGGAGCAGTACTTC. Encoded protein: CASSDRATEQYF.

The CDR3 sequence: CASSSPLGGGELFF. The DNA for the CDR3 is TGTGCCAGCAGCTCCCCCCTGGGGGGCGGGGAGCTGTTTTTT. This chain connects TRBV5-4 to TRBJ2-2; D perhaps matches TRBD2 (6 bases). The CDR3 runs to 14 residues. The ends were cut back, 3 bases at V and 7 bases at J, with 13 bases in the middle. CDR1 and CDR2 (germline): SGHNT, YYREEE (reference sequence).

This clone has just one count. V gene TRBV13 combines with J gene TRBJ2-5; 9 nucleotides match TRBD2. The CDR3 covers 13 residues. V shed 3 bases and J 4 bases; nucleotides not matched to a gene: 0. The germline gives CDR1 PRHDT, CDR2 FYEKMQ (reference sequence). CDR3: CASSLGLAETQYF. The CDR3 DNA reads TGTGCCAGCAGCTTGGGACTAGCAGAGACCCAGTACTTC.

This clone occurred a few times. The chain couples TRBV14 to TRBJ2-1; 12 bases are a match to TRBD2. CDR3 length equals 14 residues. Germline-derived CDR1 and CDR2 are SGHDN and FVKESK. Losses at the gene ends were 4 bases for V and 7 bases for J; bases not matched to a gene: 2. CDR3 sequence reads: CASSPSGRGNEQFF. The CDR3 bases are TGTGCCAGCAGCCCTAGCGGGAGGGGAAATGAGCAGTTCTTC.

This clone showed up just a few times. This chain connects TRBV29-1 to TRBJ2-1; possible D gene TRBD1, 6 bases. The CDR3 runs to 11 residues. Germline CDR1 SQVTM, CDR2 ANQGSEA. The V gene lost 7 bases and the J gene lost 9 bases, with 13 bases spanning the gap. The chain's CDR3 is CSAYRVGEQFF. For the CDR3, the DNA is TGCAGCGCTTACAGGGTTGGTGAGCAGTTCTTC.

The CDR3, as DNA: TGTGCCAGTGGGAATTCCTACGAGCAGTACTTC. Amino acid sequence: CASGNSYEQYF. V gene TRBV19 combines with J gene TRBJ2-7; D is unresolved. Germline V gene sequence: CDR1 LNHDA, CDR2 SQIVND (reference sequence). The germline V and J ends were trimmed by 8 bases and 1 base, with 6 bases remaining between them. The CDR3 runs to 11 residues.

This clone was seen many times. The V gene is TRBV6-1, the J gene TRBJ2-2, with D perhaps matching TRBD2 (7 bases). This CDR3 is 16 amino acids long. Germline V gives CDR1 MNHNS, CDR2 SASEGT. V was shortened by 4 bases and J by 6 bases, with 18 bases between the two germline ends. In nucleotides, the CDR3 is TGTGCCAGCAGTGGCGGGACGGGGGGCCGCCCCGGGGAGCTGTTTTTT. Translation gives CASSGGTGGRPGELFF.

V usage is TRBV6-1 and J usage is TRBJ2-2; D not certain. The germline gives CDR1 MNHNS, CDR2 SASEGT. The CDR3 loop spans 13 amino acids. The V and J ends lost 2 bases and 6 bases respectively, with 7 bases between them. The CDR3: CASSELWAGELFF. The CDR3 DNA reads TGTGCCAGCAGTGAACTATGGGCCGGGGAGCTGTTTTTT.

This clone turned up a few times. CDR3 sequence (DNA): TGCAGCGTTGAATTCGGGGGCGGATCCGGGGAGCTGTTTTTT. This encodes CSVEFGGGSGELFF. This chain links TRBV29-1 with TRBJ2-2, with D perhaps being TRBD1 or TRBD2 (6 bases each). Germline V lookup: CDR1 SQVTM, CDR2 ANQGSEA. V lost 2 bases to trimming and J lost 6 bases, with 13 bases between them. There are 14 residues in the CDR3.